The entry below gives a single T cell receptor beta chain sequence along with its context. No antigen is known for it. The data belong to a study of T cells in Graves' hyperthyroidism and ophthalmopathy. Stability of Graves' hyperthyroidism was defined as absent ophthalmopathy progression within 18 months. Patients were aged 18 to 65, had disease duration under 2 months, and had newly diagnosed hyperthyroidism. Together with thyroid ultrasound, orbital computed tomography, serum thyroxine and TRAb, clinical symptoms were used for diagnoses. RNA transcripts served as the template for amplifying TCR beta CDR3 regions. A set of HTBI primers served as the primers for a first-round RT-PCR of the TCR CDR3. TCRdb re-derived calls from the multiplex PCR reads in MiXCR, one entry per CDR3 protein. The sample lists approximately 630,000 distinct CDR3 sequences; about 17% were seen once. Germline assignment: CDR1 SGHTA and CDR2 FQGNSA. CDR3 length: 16 amino acids. Unmatched junction bases numbered 8, after V lost 5 bases and J lost 5 bases.

General study findings and limits: Separating ophthalmopathy from stable hyperthyroidism was achieved by a 13 V-J model.

The receptor was derived from a woman in her thirties with Graves' hyperthyroidism. Input material: blood. The chain uses TRBV7-2 and TRBJ2-5, with 13 positions matching TRBD2. CDR3 region: CASSGRTSGSGETQYF. In DNA, the CDR3 is TGTGCCAGCAGCGGACGGACTAGCGGGAGTGGTGAGACCCAGTACTTC.